A single sample gave rise to the 29 T cell receptor beta chains below, sequenced in a study of cytomegalovirus exposure and HLA in healthy donors. Primers included in the PCR were 60 Vbeta and 13 Jbeta primers. Assay: immunoSEQ multiplex PCR; the TCRdb copy retains only in-frame clones and omits some. Among tens of thousands of clones listed, roughly 84% were seen once. The sequenced sample was PBMCs. The receptors stem from a young man in good health and CMV-seronegative.

The rearrangement links TRBV6-6 to TRBJ2-1; D gene uncertain. There are 13 residues in the CDR3. The V gene's germline CDR1 is MNHNY and CDR2 SVGAGI (reference sequence). With 2 bases removed from V and 5 bases from J, the gap between germline ends came to 7 bases. DNA of the CDR3: TGTGCCAGCAGTTACCCCCCGGACAATGAGCAGTTCTTC. This translates into CASSYPPDNEQFF.

The chain uses TRBV5-1 and TRBJ2-1, with D perhaps matching TRBD1 (6 bases). V was cut by 0 bases and J by 0 bases, with 16 bases left in between. This CDR3 has 18 residues. Germline lookup yields CDR1 SGHRS and CDR2 YFSETQ. In DNA, the CDR3 is TGCGCCAGCAGCTTGGCCGGCAGGGGAGTACGCTCCTACAATGAGCAGTTCTTC. This codes for CASSLAGRGVRSYNEQFF.

This rearrangement joins TRBV6-5 to TRBJ2-1, with D perhaps matching TRBD2 (5 bases). V was shortened by 2 bases and J by 9 bases, with 11 bases between the two germline ends. The germline V gene has CDR1 MNHEY and CDR2 SVGAGI. The CDR3 has 13 amino acids. The CDR3 region is CASSYLRSGEQFF. The CDR3 coding sequence is TGTGCCAGCAGTTACCTCCGGAGCGGTGAGCAGTTCTTC.

This chain connects TRBV6-5 to TRBJ2-2; a weak D match, TRBD1 (6 bases). Germline V gives CDR1 MNHEY, CDR2 SVGAGI. CDR3 length equals 13 residues. Trimming removed 2 bases at V and 5 bases at J, with 6 bases between. The DNA of the CDR3 is TGTGCCAGCAGTTACGGGACAACCGGGGAGCTGTTTTTT. It encodes CASSYGTTGELFF.

J is TRBJ1-1 and V is TRBV6-4, with unresolved D. Deletions cut 5 bases from V and 3 bases from J, with 10 bases between. CDR1 and CDR2 (germline): MRHNA, SNTAGT. CDR3 size: 13 residues. The DNA of the CDR3 is TGTGCCAGCAGTTACGACACCGACACTGAAGCTTTCTTT. Translated: CASSYDTDTEAFF.

J is TRBJ1-6 and V is TRBV19, with 9 bases identical to TRBD1. Trimming took 6 bases from V and 5 from J; bases not matched to a gene: 8. CDR3 size: 16 residues. Germline V gives CDR1 LNHDA, CDR2 SQIVND (reference sequence). CDR3 coding DNA: TGTGCCAGTAGCCAATTGGACAGGGGAAATAATTCACCCCTCCACTTT. It encodes CASSQLDRGNNSPLHF.

The chain has TRBV7-9 and TRBJ1-1; D possibly corresponds to TRBD1 (5 bases). CDR3 length: 14 amino acids. Between the trimmed V and J ends, which lost 4 bases and 5 bases, there was a span of 14 bases. Germline V CDR1 and CDR2: SEHNR, FQNEAQ (reference sequence). The CDR3 loop is CASSSGRGETEAFF. In DNA form, the CDR3 reads TGTGCCAGCAGCTCTGGACGGGGGGAGACTGAAGCTTTCTTT.

This clone was detected a few times. J is TRBJ1-2 and V is TRBV30; perhaps TRBD1 as D (5 bases). The CDR3 has 14 amino acids. V was clipped by 4 bases and J by 3 bases, with 15 bases between them. Per germline, CDR1 GTSNPN and CDR2 SVGIG (reference sequence). CDR3 DNA: TGTGCCTGGATCCCCCCAGGGAACGACTATGGCTACACCTTC. Encoded protein: CAWIPPGNDYGYTF.

In this sample, this clone turned up a few times. The V and J genes are TRBV28 and TRBJ2-7, with 7 bases matching TRBD2. The germline gives CDR1 MDHEN, CDR2 SYDVKM. The trim removed 6 bases at V and 4 bases at J, leaving 9 bases unmatched. The CDR3 consists of 14 residues. The CDR3: CASSIRAGLYEQYF. CDR3 DNA: TGTGCCAGCAGCATAAGAGCGGGACTTTACGAGCAGTACTTC.

Only one count was recorded for this clone. This chain uses TRBV5-1 with TRBJ1-2, with TRBD1 matching over 7 bases. V lost 4 bases, J lost 7 bases, and 19 bases stayed unmatched. Germline CDR1 is SGHRS and CDR2 is YFSETQ. The CDR3 length is 17 residues. The CDR3 protein is CASSGTGIAKPGGGYTF. The DNA for the CDR3 is TGCGCCAGCAGCGGCACCGGGATAGCGAAGCCAGGGGGTGGCTACACCTTC.

The chain links TRBV28 to TRBJ2-1, with 10 bases that match TRBD2. The CDR3 extends over 14 amino acids. With 7 bases clipped from V and 2 bases from J, the junction kept 2 bases outside the gene matches. Germline lookup yields CDR1 MDHEN and CDR2 SYDVKM. DNA for the CDR3: TGTGCCAGCAACCTAGCGGGAGCCTACAATGAGCAGTTCTTC. Its translation: CASNLAGAYNEQFF.

The chain joins TRBV25-1 to TRBJ1-2; 10 bases map to TRBD1. With V trimmed by 5 bases and J by 4 bases, 7 bases remained unmatched. The CDR3 is 15 amino acids. Germline CDR1 is MGHDK and CDR2 is SYGVNS. The DNA of the CDR3 is TGTGCCAGCAGTCCTGGGGACAGGGGATTCTATGGCTACACCTTC. Its translation: CASSPGDRGFYGYTF.

The rearrangement joins TRBV18 to TRBJ2-7; tentatively, D is TRBD2 (6 bases). V was shortened by 5 bases and J by 4 bases, with 24 bases between the two germline ends. Germline CDR1 and CDR2: KGHSH and LQKENI. This CDR3 region has 17 residues. In DNA form, the CDR3 reads TGTGCCAGCTCATCCCCCGGCGAGCGGGTGAAGAAGTACGAGCAGTACTTC. It translates to CASSSPGERVKKYEQYF.

This clone was seen a few times. The chain couples TRBV5-6 to TRBJ1-1, with D unclear. The CDR3 runs 13 residues. The V gene's germline CDR1 is SGHDT and CDR2 YYEEEE. Deletions cut 3 bases from V and 5 bases from J, with 11 bases between. CDR3 bases: TGTGCCAGCAGCTCCCTGCGTAAGACTGAAGCTTTCTTT. This translates into CASSSLRKTEAFF.

Remarks on this clone: Distinct nucleotide sequences in the sample also encode this CDR3. The chain has TRBV6-4 and TRBJ2-3; 7 bases are a match to TRBD1. The CDR3 spans 14 residues. Germline V CDR1 and CDR2: MRHNA, SNTAGT. Trimming cost V 4 bases and J 1 base; bases outside gene matches: 2. CDR3 sequence reads: CASSGQGGTDTQYF. The CDR3 DNA follows: TGTGCCAGCAGTGGACAGGGCGGCACAGATACGCAGTATTTT.

The chain uses TRBV4-1 and TRBJ2-5, with D maybe TRBD1 (6 bases). Gene TRBJ2-7 matches the end of the DNA better, so the J call may be wrong. CDR1 and CDR2 from the germline V gene are MGHRA and YSYEKL. The CDR3 has 17 amino acids. CDR3 amino acids: CASSQAVPLQGVYEQYF. CDR3 DNA: TGCGCCAGCAGCCAAGCGGTCCCGTTACAGGGAGTCTACGAGCAGTACTTC.

The rearrangement uses TRBV11-2 and TRBJ2-3; no definite D call. The CDR3 has 14 amino acids. Deletions cut 2 bases from V and 0 bases from J, with 6 bases between. Germline V gene lookup returns CDR1 SGHAT and CDR2 FQNNGV. The CDR3 protein is CASSLTDSTDTQYF. CDR3 DNA sequence: TGTGCCAGCAGCTTAACAGATAGCACAGATACGCAGTATTTT.

CDR3 nucleotides: TGCAGCGCCTGGGGGGGCTACGAGCAGTACGTC. It translates to CSAWGGYEQYV. The chain uses TRBV29-1 and TRBJ2-7, with 7 nucleotides matching TRBD2. The CDR3 loop spans 11 amino acids. The germline V gene has CDR1 SQVTM and CDR2 ANQGSEA. The V gene end was trimmed by 7 bases and the J gene end by 3 bases; junction bases not matched to a gene: 3.

The chain links TRBV2 to TRBJ1-1, with 9 nucleotides matching TRBD1. Unmatched junction bases numbered 5, after V lost 2 bases and J lost 4 bases. The CDR3 totals 15 residues. CDR1 and CDR2 (germline): SNHLY, FYNNEI. This CDR3 is CASSELQGARTEAFF. In DNA form, the CDR3 reads TGTGCCAGCAGTGAACTACAGGGGGCGCGCACTGAAGCTTTCTTT.

The genes are TRBV19 and TRBJ2-5; 7 nucleotides line up with TRBD2. The trim removed 5 bases at V and 3 bases at J, leaving 6 bases unmatched. CDR1 is LNHDA and CDR2 is SQIVND in the germline V gene (reference sequence). This CDR3 contains 14 residues. The CDR3 nucleotides are TGTGCCAGTAGTCAGGACGGGAGGAAAGAGACCCAGTACTTC. This codes for CASSQDGRKETQYF.

The V call is TRBV27, the J call TRBJ2-7; D is possibly TRBD1 (6 bases). V lost 5 bases and J lost 3, with 17 bases in between. The CDR3 is made up of 15 amino acids. The V gene's germline CDR1 is MNHEY and CDR2 SMNVEV (reference sequence). The CDR3 region has the DNA TGTGCCAGCAGTCCCCGGAGACAGGTCTACTACGAGCAGTACTTC. This encodes CASSPRRQVYYEQYF.

The chain recombines TRBV11-2 with TRBJ2-1, with 11 bases fitting TRBD2. The CDR3 loop spans 15 amino acids. After removal of 5 bases from V and 8 bases from J, the junction contained 8 bases not matched to a gene. The germline V gene encodes CDR1 SGHAT and CDR2 FQNNGV. CDR3 in DNA: TGTGCCAGCAGCCCGCGACTAGCGGGGTGGCATGAGCAGTTCTTC. Its protein is CASSPRLAGWHEQFF.

The chain combines TRBV9 with TRBJ2-1; D is perhaps TRBD1 (5 bases). CDR1 is SGDLS, CDR2 YYNGEE, per germline. The CDR3 loop spans 17 amino acids. V shed 0 bases and J shed 0 bases, with 13 bases lying between them. CDR3 region: CASSVVQGWASYNEQFF. CDR3 in DNA: TGTGCCAGCAGCGTAGTTCAGGGATGGGCCTCCTACAATGAGCAGTTCTTC.

This rearrangement joins TRBV25-1 to TRBJ1-1; D gene unclear. V lost 7 bases and J lost 5, with 14 bases in between. The CDR3 totals 13 residues. Per germline, CDR1 MGHDK and CDR2 SYGVNS. The CDR3 region has the DNA TGTGCCAGCAATCACAGAGGGAGTACTGAAGCTTTCTTT. Its translation: CASNHRGSTEAFF. Full variable domain (outside the CDR3, taken from reference TRBV25-1 and TRBJ1-1): EADIYQTPRYLVIGTGKKITLECSQTMGHDKMYWYQQDPGMELHLIHYSYGVNSTEKGDLSSESTVSRIRTEHFPLTLESARPSHTSQYLCASNHRGSTEAFFGQGTRLTVV.

This sequence joins TRBV15 and TRBJ2-1; 11 nucleotides match TRBD1. This CDR3 comprises 17 residues. V shed 4 bases and J 7 bases; nucleotides not matched to a gene: 12. CDR1 and CDR2 from the germline V gene are LNHNV and YYDKDF (reference sequence). DNA for the CDR3: TGTGCCACCAGCACCGGGACAGGGGGGAAGGTCGTAAATGAGCAGTTCTTC. It translates to CATSTGTGGKVVNEQFF.

The CDR3 sequence is CAWVPGGQKNTEAFF. In nucleotides, the CDR3 is TGTGCCTGGGTGCCGGGAGGGCAGAAGAACACTGAAGCTTTCTTT. The genes are TRBV30 and TRBJ1-1, with D uncertain. The CDR3 runs 15 residues. The V gene's germline CDR1 is GTSNPN and CDR2 SVGIG (reference sequence). The V end lost 5 bases, the J end lost 1 base, and 17 bases lay between the germline ends.

The rearrangement joins TRBV15 to TRBJ2-5; a weak D match, TRBD2 (5 bases). Between the trimmed V and J ends, which lost 3 bases and 5 bases, there was a span of 16 bases. CDR1 LNHNV and CDR2 YYDKDF come from the germline V gene (reference sequence). This CDR3 is built from 15 residues. The CDR3 coding sequence is TGTGCCACCAGCAGGACTACGGCGGGCGGGGAGACCCAGTACTTC. Protein: CATSRTTAGGETQYF.

The rearrangement links TRBV4-1 to TRBJ2-7; 7 nucleotides match TRBD2. V lost 1 base and J lost 3; bases outside the gene matches: 9. CDR1 and CDR2 from the germline V gene are MGHRA and YSYEKL. This CDR3 comprises 16 residues. CDR3 sequence (DNA): TGCGCCAGCAGCCAAGGCCTCTTTGCGGGAGACTACGAGCAGTACTTC. As protein: CASSQGLFAGDYEQYF.

The chain is built from TRBV5-6 and TRBJ2-3; 8 bases are a match to TRBD1. Germline V gives CDR1 SGHDT, CDR2 YYEEEE. J was trimmed by 0 bases and V by 6 bases; bases with no gene match: 12. The CDR3 is 17 residues long. CDR3 in DNA: TGTGCCAGCACGAGTCATCTAAACAGGGGGAGCACAGATACGCAGTATTTT. As protein: CASTSHLNRGSTDTQYF. The whole variable domain, remainder taken from reference TRBV5-6 and TRBJ2-3, is DAGVTQSPTHLIKTRGQQVTLRCSPKSGHDTVSWYQQALGQGPQFIFQYYEEEERQRGNFPDRFSGHQFPNYSSELNVNALLLGDSALYLCASTSHLNRGSTDTQYFGPGTRLTVL.